The rows below give T cell receptor beta chains drawn from one sample of a study of shared clonotypes between healthy human individuals. Clones were read by immunoSEQ multiplex PCR, and TCRdb kept only the in-frame ones, dropping some. The table has about 680,000 clones, 72% seen once. Material for sequencing was memory CD4+ T cells sorted from blood. These receptors were taken from a woman under 40 in good health. The CDR3 runs from the conserved cysteine through the conserved F or W. The D gene is left open where the match is weak. Expanded clones get a size class; other rows say once, few or many, or leave the size out.

TRBJ2-5 TRBD1 TRBV5-1 few CASNQGQWQETQYF TGCGCCAGCAACCAGGGACAGTGGCAAGAGACCCAGTACTTC
TRBJ2-7 . TRBV28 many CASSLEGREPYEQYF TGTGCCAGCAGTTTAGAGGGTAGGGAACCCTACGAGCAGTACTTC
TRBJ1-3 . TRBV6-6 . CASSYTGSSGNTIYF TGTGCCAGCAGTTACACGGGGAGCTCTGGAAACACCATATATTTT
TRBJ2-3 TRBD1 TRBV7-2 . CASSYGGTGGWDTQYF TGTGCCAGCAGCTATGGCGGGACAGGGGGCTGGGATACGCAGTATTTT
TRBJ2-4 . TRBV5-6 once CASSAQGLAKNIQYF TGTGCCAGCAGCGCCCAGGGCCTAGCCAAAAACATTCAGTACTTC
TRBJ2-7 TRBD1 TRBV2 many CASSSGQGAYEQYF TGTGCCAGCAGTTCGGGACAGGGGGCCTACGAGCAGTACTTC
TRBJ2-1 TRBD2 TRBV7-8 . CASSWKRTSGRPISYNEQFF TGTGCCAGCAGTTGGAAACGGACTAGCGGGAGGCCCATTTCGTACAATGAGCAGTTCTTC
TRBJ2-2 TRBD2 TRBV28 . CASSARLGLAGAGGELFF TGTGCCAGCAGTGCCCGTCTTGGACTAGCGGGAGCGGGTGGGGAGCTGTTTTTT
TRBJ2-1 . TRBV1 . CTSSQDLGLAGGEQFF TGCACCAGCAGCCAAGATTTGGGACTAGCGGGAGGTGAGCAGTTCTTC
TRBJ1-1 . TRBV28 . CASSHLGFGQRNSNTEAFF TGTGCCAGCAGCCACCTGGGTTTTGGGCAGCGAAATTCCAACACTGAAGCTTTCTTT
TRBJ2-7 TRBD2 TRBV7-2 once CASRRTSASYEQYF TGTGCCAGCAGGCGGACTAGCGCGTCCTACGAGCAGTACTTC
TRBJ1-4 . TRBV30 once CAWGGWGGDEKLFF TGTGCCTGGGGGGGATGGGGTGGCGATGAAAAACTGTTTTTT
TRBJ1-5 TRBD1 TRBV6-1 . CASSGGQGSQPQHF TGTGCCAGCAGTGGAGGACAGGGCTCTCAGCCCCAGCATTTT
TRBJ2-5 . TRBV5-1 . CASSLDRGEETQYF TGCGCCAGCAGCTTGGATAGGGGCGAAGAGACCCAGTACTTC